This T cell receptor beta chain stems from a study of technical replicates of blood from a few donors. Generated by immunoSEQ multiplex PCR, the TCRdb table keeps only in-frame clones and is missing some. The repertoire holds about 84,000 clones, roughly 97% seen once, with 0.18% in the top ten. Trimming took 1 base from V and 0 from J, leaving 19 bases between them. Germline CDR1 is SQVTM and CDR2 is ANQGSEA. This CDR3 comprises 17 residues. The receptor was derived from a human donor in good health. Sequenced input: T cells isolated from PBMCs. V and J are TRBV29-1 and TRBJ2-7; maybe TRBD2 (5 bases). Here the CDR3 reads CSVEVPRFGLPSYEQYF. The DNA for the CDR3 is TGCAGCGTTGAAGTACCCCGTTTTGGACTTCCCTCCTACGAGCAGTACTTC.